This passage covers 21 T cell receptor beta chains from one sample sequenced in a study of identical twins. TCRdb recomputed calls from the 5' RACE reads with MiXCR, one row per CDR3 protein. This sample has approximately 700,000 distinct CDR3 sequences, with about 18% found just once. This sample was shared with a second study, whose subject was T cells expressing NK-cell markers.

The sequenced sample consisted of PBMCs. These receptors originate from a woman aged 18-30 years in good health.

This clonotype was counted a few times. The CDR3 sequence is CASSFTVLQETQYF. The CDR3 nucleotides read TGCGCCAGCAGCTTCACGGTGTTGCAAGAGACCCAGTACTTC. This rearrangement joins TRBV5-1 to TRBJ2-5; D gene uncertain. There are 14 residues in the CDR3. Trimming pared 2 bases from V and 2 bases from J, leaving 10 bases between. The V gene's germline CDR1 is SGHRS and CDR2 YFSETQ.

The chain couples TRBV7-9 to TRBJ1-4, with TRBD1 as a possible D gene (6 bases). V lost 2 bases and J lost 6, with 16 bases in between. The CDR3 sequence is 16 residues long. CDR1 SEHNR and CDR2 FQNEAQ come from the germline V gene (reference sequence). As DNA, the CDR3 is TGTGCCAGCAGCTTATTTTCGACAGGACTGCATGAAAAACTGTTTTTT. Protein: CASSLFSTGLHEKLFF.

There are a few counts of this clonotype. The gene calls are TRBV12-3 or TRBV12-4 and TRBJ2-2; D gene uncertain. CDR3 length equals 14 residues. With 2 bases removed from V and 4 bases from J, the gap between germline ends came to 8 bases. The CDR3 DNA reads as TGTGCCAGCAGTTTAAGGTCGGGCACCGGGGAGCTGTTTTTT. Translation gives CASSLRSGTGELFF.

The V call is TRBV7-9, the J call TRBJ1-5; TRBD1 is a possible D gene (5 bases). Trimming removed 5 bases from V and 1 base from J, with 18 bases in between. CDR3 length: 17 amino acids. CDR1 and CDR2 from the germline V gene are SEHNR and FQNEAQ (reference sequence). CDR3 in amino acids: CASSDPPRGGSNQPQHF. DNA of the CDR3: TGTGCCAGCAGCGACCCTCCAAGGGGTGGAAGCAATCAGCCCCAGCATTTT.

The chain is built from TRBV6-2 or TRBV6-3 and TRBJ2-5, with D maybe TRBD1 (6 bases). The CDR3 contains 13 residues. The germline V gene encodes CDR1 MNHEY and CDR2 SVGEGT. The V gene lost 6 bases and the J gene lost 4 bases, with 12 bases spanning the gap. The CDR3 DNA sequence: TGTGCCAGCAGCACAGGGACAATAGAGACCCAGTACTTC. Protein sequence: CASSTGTIETQYF.

This chain uses TRBV28 with TRBJ2-7; D is undetermined. This CDR3 is built from 14 residues. The germline CDR1 and CDR2 sequences are MDHEN and SYDVKM. V lost 5 bases and J lost 6, with 17 bases in between. DNA of the CDR3: TGTGCCAGCAGTACACCGCCCGTTGCGCCCGAGCAGTACTTC. Protein: CASSTPPVAPEQYF.

This chain joins TRBV20-1 and TRBJ2-1; either TRBD1 or TRBD2 may fit D (7 bases each). The V and J ends lost 3 bases and 7 bases respectively, with 16 bases between them. Germline V lookup: CDR1 DFQATT, CDR2 SNEGSKA (reference sequence). The CDR3 is 14 amino acids. CDR3 in DNA: TGCAGTGCTAGTAGTTCAGGGGGGGGAAATGAGCAGTTCTTC. Protein: CSASSSGGGNEQFF.

The chain links TRBV7-9 to TRBJ1-1, with no clear D. The CDR3 loop spans 12 amino acids. Trimming took off 2 bases at V and 9 bases at J, with 10 bases between the two ends. CDR1 and CDR2 (germline): SEHNR, FQNEAQ (reference sequence). For the CDR3, the DNA is TGTGCCAGCAGCTTATCCACCGGGAAAGCTTTCTTT. As protein: CASSLSTGKAFF.

The J gene is TRBJ2-5, the V gene TRBV18; D is possibly TRBD1 (6 bases). The ends were cut back, 0 bases at V and 5 bases at J, with 13 bases in the middle. The germline V gene encodes CDR1 KGHSH and CDR2 LQKENI. CDR3 length: 15 amino acids. The CDR3 loop reads CASSPPRPGEETQYF. CDR3 in DNA: TGTGCCAGCTCACCACCGAGACCAGGGGAGGAGACCCAGTACTTC.

This clonotype was seen a few times. V is TRBV12-3 or TRBV12-4 and J is TRBJ2-3; TRBD2 matches at 10 bases. Germline trimming cut 2 bases from V and 0 bases from J; bases unmatched to any gene: 8. The CDR3 contains 18 residues. CDR3 amino acids: CASSLRTSGIPSTDTQYF. The CDR3 coding sequence is TGTGCCAGCAGTTTACGGACTAGCGGAATTCCTAGCACAGATACGCAGTATTTT.

The chain employs TRBV7-8 and TRBJ2-3; D tentatively fits TRBD1 or TRBD2 (5 bases each). This CDR3 comprises 14 residues. Germline V gene lookup returns CDR1 SGHVS and CDR2 FQNEAQ. V lost 6 bases, J lost 4 bases, and 14 bases lay in between. Here the CDR3 DNA reads TGTGCCAGCAGTCGACGACGGGGCCCAGATACGCAGTATTTT. The encoded protein is CASSRRRGPDTQYF.

The chain is built from TRBV6-2 or TRBV6-3 and TRBJ2-1; D is unresolved. The CDR3 has 11 amino acids. Between the trimmed V and J ends, which lost 7 bases and 8 bases, there was a span of 9 bases. Germline values: CDR1 MNHEY, CDR2 SVGEGT. CDR3 protein: CASKSLYEQFF. The CDR3 DNA reads as TGTGCCAGCAAGTCCCTCTATGAGCAGTTCTTC.

The genes are TRBV20-1 and TRBJ1-1; 10 bases align to TRBD1. The CDR3 covers 13 residues. CDR1 and CDR2 (germline): DFQATT, SNEGSKA (reference sequence). The V gene end was trimmed by 6 bases and the J gene end by 5 bases; junction bases not matched to a gene: 6. CDR3 in DNA: TGCAGTGCAAGGACAGGGGGAGAGACTGAAGCTTTCTTT. Residues: CSARTGGETEAFF.

Only a few counts were recorded for this clonotype. This chain connects TRBV12-3 or TRBV12-4 to TRBJ2-1; the match to TRBD1 covers 7 bases. Trimming removed 6 bases from V and 8 bases from J; junction bases left unmatched: 10. The CDR3 extends over 14 amino acids. DNA of the CDR3: TGTGCCAGCAGCCCCGGGACACAGGGGTATGAGCAGTTCTTC. Amino acids: CASSPGTQGYEQFF.

There are many counts of this clonotype. The V call is TRBV6-1, the J call TRBJ2-7; no reliable D call. Looked up from germline, CDR1 is MNHNS and CDR2 is SASEGT. The CDR3 consists of 15 residues. Trimming removed 2 bases at V and 2 bases at J, with 13 bases between. CDR3 amino acids: CASSEHGRSAYEQYF. The CDR3 coding sequence is TGTGCCAGCAGTGAACACGGCAGGTCCGCCTACGAGCAGTACTTC.

The rearrangement joins TRBV30 to TRBJ1-1; 7 positions agree with TRBD1. This CDR3 spans 13 amino acids. Per germline, CDR1 GTSNPN and CDR2 SVGIG (reference sequence). Germline trimming cut 1 base from V and 5 bases from J; bases unmatched to any gene: 4. The CDR3, as DNA: TGTGCCTGGAGTGGACAGGGATGGACTGAAGCTTTCTTT. Amino acids: CAWSGQGWTEAFF.

The chain links TRBV2 to TRBJ2-3; D perhaps matches TRBD2 (5 bases). Germline lookup yields CDR1 SNHLY and CDR2 FYNNEI. The CDR3 consists of 14 residues. V was cut by 7 bases and J by 1 base, with 12 bases left in between. The CDR3 nucleotides read TGTGCCAGCATTCGGCGGGTAGGCACAGATACGCAGTATTTT. This gives the protein CASIRRVGTDTQYF.

The V call is TRBV5-1, the J call TRBJ2-1; the D is unclear. The V end lost 0 bases, the J end lost 2 bases, and 6 bases lay between the germline ends. CDR3 length: 14 amino acids. Germline CDR1 and CDR2: SGHRS and YFSETQ. Here the CDR3 DNA reads TGCGCCAGCAGCTTGGAACAGCCCTACAATGAGCAGTTCTTC. Translated: CASSLEQPYNEQFF. Together with reference TRBV5-1 and TRBJ2-1, the CDR3 gives the full variable domain: KAGVTQTPRYLIKTRGQQVTLSCSPISGHRSVSWYQQTPGQGLQFLFEYFSETQRNKGNFPGRFSGRQFSNSRSEMNVSTLELGDSALYLCASSLEQPYNEQFFGPGTRLTVL.

The rearrangement links TRBV6-1 to TRBJ2-5, with 7 bases that match TRBD1. There are 15 residues in the CDR3. Germline loops: CDR1 MNHNS, CDR2 SASEGT. The J segment lost 4 bases and the V segment lost 5 bases, leaving 10 bases of the junction unmatched. CDR3 DNA sequence: TGTGCCAGCAGTCCCGATCAGACAGGGCGAGAGACCCAGTACTTC. This gives the protein CASSPDQTGRETQYF.

V usage is TRBV10-1 and J usage is TRBJ2-2; no clear D gene. Germline V gives CDR1 WNHNN, CDR2 SYGVQD (reference sequence). With 4 bases removed from V and 8 bases from J, the gap between germline ends came to 5 bases. The CDR3 extends over 11 amino acids. The CDR3 protein is CASSGRGELFF. For the CDR3, the DNA is TGCGCCAGCAGTGGGAGAGGGGAGCTGTTTTTT.

This clonotype was counted between two and nine times. The CDR3 nucleotides are TGTGCCAGCAGCAGGGCCCTTTACAATGAGCAGTTCTTC. Translating it yields CASSRALYNEQFF. This chain connects TRBV5-5 to TRBJ2-1; D uncertain. Trimming cost V 4 bases and J 4 bases, with 9 bases left between them. The CDR3 contains 13 residues. Germline V lookup: CDR1 SGHKS, CDR2 YYEKEE (reference sequence).